This section outlines one T cell receptor (beta chain) sequence together with its context. Its antigen is not known. This sample is drawn from a study of shared clonotypes between healthy human individuals. Study-level information: Each donor's CD8 memory used one plate, CD8 naive two, each CD4 subset three. Overall study results and limits: When compared with the clonotypes that were shared by all four sorted-subset donors, the non-shared clonotypes turned out to have lower generation probabilities.

This was a deep-level run. This table comes from immunoSEQ multiplex PCR, and its TCRdb copy is limited to in-frame clones, with some not included. This table has a few hundred thousand clones, less than 98% appearing once. V lost 6 bases to trimming and J lost 5 bases; unmatched junction nucleotides: 3. From germline, CDR1 is MNHNY and CDR2 SVGAGI (reference sequence). This CDR3 has 12 residues. This TCR was sampled from a woman aged 25 to 39 in good health. The chain is built from TRBV6-6 and TRBJ2-7; TRBD2 matches 8 bases. Input material: naive CD4+ T cells sorted from blood. Subset in this sample: CD45RA+ positively selected. CDR3: CASSPTSDEQYF. DNA for the CDR3: TGTGCCAGCAGCCCGACTAGCGACGAGCAGTACTTC.